This T cell receptor beta chain is from a study of blood T cell repertoires in COVID-19. Study overall: The cDNA or gDNA used as material had been derived from T cells, B-cell-depleted T cells, or PBMCs.

Generated by immunoSEQ multiplex PCR, the TCRdb table keeps only in-frame clones and is missing some. Of around 150,000 clones listed, 65% to 90% were seen once; the top ten hold roughly 8.2%. This CDR3 comprises 15 residues. Trimming cost V 6 bases and J 5 bases; bases outside gene matches: 11. Per germline, CDR1 LNHDA and CDR2 SQIVND (reference sequence). This TCR derives from a man aged 55 to 69 with acute or convalescent COVID-19. The chain uses TRBV19 and TRBJ2-7; 9 bases agree with TRBD1. Sequenced material: peripheral blood. CDR3 in amino acids: CASRTLRDRDDEQYF. The DNA of the CDR3 is TGTGCCAGTAGGACCCTCCGGGACAGGGACGACGAGCAGTACTTC. Using reference TRBV19 and TRBJ2-7 for the parts outside the CDR3, the full variable domain is DGGITQSPKYLFRKEGQNVTLSCEQNLNHDAMYWYRQDPGQGLRLIYYSQIVNDFQKGDIAEGYSVSREKKESFPLTVTSAQKNPTAFYLCASRTLRDRDDEQYFGPGTRLTVT.